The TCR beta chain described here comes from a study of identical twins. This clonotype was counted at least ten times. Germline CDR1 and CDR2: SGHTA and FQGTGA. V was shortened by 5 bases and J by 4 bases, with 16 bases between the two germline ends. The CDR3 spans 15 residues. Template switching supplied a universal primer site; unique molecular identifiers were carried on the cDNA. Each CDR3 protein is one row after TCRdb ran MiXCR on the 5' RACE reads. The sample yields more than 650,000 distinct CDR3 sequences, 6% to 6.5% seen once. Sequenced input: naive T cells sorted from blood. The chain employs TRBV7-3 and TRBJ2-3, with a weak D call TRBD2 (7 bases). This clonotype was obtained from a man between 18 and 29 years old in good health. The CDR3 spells CASSPGGRRADTQYF. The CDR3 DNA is TGTGCCAGCAGCCCCGGGGGGCGGCGCGCAGATACGCAGTATTTT.